This T cell receptor (beta chain) was sequenced during a study of identical twins. Study-level findings and limits: Conclusions were based on cross-sectional statistical analysis, without following the same donors. Out-of-frame alpha sequences common to twins were enriched for low generation probability.

In the case of this clonotype: The antigen is not known.

With template switching, a universal primer site was added, and the cDNA carried unique molecular identifiers. TCRdb fed the 5' RACE reads into MiXCR, producing one record per CDR3 protein. The sample lists 200,000 to 300,000 distinct CDR3 sequences, roughly 7% occurring once. Germline assignment: CDR1 SGHTA and CDR2 FQGTGA. J lost 2 bases, V lost 6 bases, and 9 bases had no gene match. This CDR3 has 17 residues. The same sample was also used in a study of yellow fever vaccine responses in identical twins.

This TCR was sampled from a woman under 30 in good health. The sequenced sample was memory (CD45RO+) T cells sorted from blood. The chain uses TRBV7-3 and TRBJ2-2, with 10 bases matching TRBD2. CDR3: CASSPRAGGPNTGELFF. The CDR3 DNA reads TGTGCCAGCAGTCCTAGAGCGGGAGGGCCTAACACCGGGGAGCTGTTTTTT.